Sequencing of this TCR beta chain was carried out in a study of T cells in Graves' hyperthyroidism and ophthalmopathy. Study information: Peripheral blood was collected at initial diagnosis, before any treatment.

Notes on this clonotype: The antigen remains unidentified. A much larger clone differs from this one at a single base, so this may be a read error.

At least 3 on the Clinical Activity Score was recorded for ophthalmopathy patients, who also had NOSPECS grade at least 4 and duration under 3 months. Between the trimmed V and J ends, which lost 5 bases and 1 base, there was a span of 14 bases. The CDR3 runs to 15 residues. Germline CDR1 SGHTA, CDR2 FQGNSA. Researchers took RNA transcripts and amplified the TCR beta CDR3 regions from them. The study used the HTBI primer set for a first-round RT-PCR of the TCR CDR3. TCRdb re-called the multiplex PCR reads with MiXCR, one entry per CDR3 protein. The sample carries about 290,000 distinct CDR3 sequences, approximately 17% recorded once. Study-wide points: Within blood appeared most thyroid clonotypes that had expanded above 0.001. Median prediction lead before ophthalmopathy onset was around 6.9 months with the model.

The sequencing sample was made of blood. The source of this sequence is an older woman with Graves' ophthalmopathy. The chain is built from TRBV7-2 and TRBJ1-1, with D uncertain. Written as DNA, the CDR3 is TGTGCCAGCAGCCTCAGCCGGGTGGGGAACACTGAAGCTTTCTTT. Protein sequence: CASSLSRVGNTEAFF.